This TCR beta chain was captured in a study of blood T cell repertoires in COVID-19. Looking at the study overall: The study drew acute and convalescent COVID-19 samples from the United States, Italy and Spain. T cells, B-cell-depleted T cells, or PBMCs supplied cDNA or gDNA.

Trimming cost V 3 bases and J 1 base; bases outside gene matches: 3. Germline V gene sequence: CDR1 MGHDK, CDR2 SYGVNS. The CDR3 is 17 residues long. Using immunoSEQ multiplex PCR, the repertoire was profiled, and TCRdb retains in-frame clones only, with some absent. This sample has some 290,000 clones, with 81% found just once. The TCR sequence derives from a woman aged 60-75 years with active or convalescent COVID-19. The chain is built from TRBV25-1 and TRBJ2-3, with 14 nucleotides matching TRBD2. Sequenced input: peripheral blood. The chain's CDR3 is CASSDQGLAGGTDTQYF. The CDR3 DNA follows: TGTGCCAGCAGTGACCAGGGACTAGCGGGGGGCACAGATACGCAGTATTTT.